This is a list of T cell receptor beta chains from one sample in a study of cytomegalovirus exposure and HLA in healthy donors. Only in-frame clones appear in the TCRdb table, and some are missing; sequencing was by immunoSEQ multiplex PCR. The table lists 100,000 to 150,000 clones, around 75% of them singletons. The sequencing sample was made of PBMCs. The receptors stem from a man aged 55-75 years in good health and CMV-seropositive. CDR3s include the opening cysteine and the closing phenylalanine or tryptophan. Fields, in order: CDR3 DNA, CDR3 protein, J gene, V gene, D gene, clone size. A D gene is named only where the DNA matches it firmly. Expanded clones get a size class; other rows say once, few or many, or leave the size out.

CDR3 DNA: TGTGCCAGCAGCTACCTTACAGGTACGGCTGAAGCTTTCTTT; CDR3 protein: CASSYLTGTAEAFF; J gene: TRBJ1-1; V gene: TRBV5-5; D gene: NA; clone size: NA
CDR3 DNA: TGCGCCAGCAGCCTAGGGACTCCGGAGGACATTCAGTACTTC; CDR3 protein: CASSLGTPEDIQYF; J gene: TRBJ2-4; V gene: TRBV5-1; D gene: NA; clone size: NA
CDR3 DNA: TGTGCCAGCTCACCAACTCAGGGACAAGAGACCCAGTACTTC; CDR3 protein: CASSPTQGQETQYF; J gene: TRBJ2-5; V gene: TRBV18; D gene: NA; clone size: once
CDR3 DNA: TGTGCCAGCAGTACCGCGACAATCAACTATGGCTACACCTTC; CDR3 protein: CASSTATINYGYTF; J gene: TRBJ1-2; V gene: TRBV6-1; D gene: NA; clone size: NA
CDR3 DNA: TGTGCCAGCAGTGTTGGCAGCGGCGAGCAGTACTTC; CDR3 protein: CASSVGSGEQYF; J gene: TRBJ2-7; V gene: TRBV2; D gene: NA; clone size: NA
CDR3 DNA: TGTGCCAGCAGTTTACTACAGGGGGCCTACGAGCAGTACTTC; CDR3 protein: CASSLLQGAYEQYF; J gene: TRBJ2-7; V gene: TRBV28; D gene: TRBD1; clone size: once
CDR3 DNA: TGTGCCAGCAGGTTCGGCAGGAAAGAGACCCAGTACTTC; CDR3 protein: CASRFGRKETQYF; J gene: TRBJ2-5; V gene: TRBV6-1; D gene: NA; clone size: NA
CDR3 DNA: TGTGCGAGCTCCGGGACAGGGTCCTACAATGAGCAGTTCTTC; CDR3 protein: CASSGTGSYNEQFF; J gene: TRBJ2-1; V gene: TRBV28; D gene: TRBD1; clone size: NA
CDR3 DNA: TGCGCCAGCAGCTCATCGGGGAGCCCTTCACCCCTCCACTTT; CDR3 protein: CASSSSGSPSPLHF; J gene: TRBJ1-6; V gene: TRBV5-1; D gene: NA; clone size: NA
CDR3 DNA: TGTGCCAGCAGCCCACGGGAGCGGAGGGAGACCCAGTACTTC; CDR3 protein: CASSPRERRETQYF; J gene: TRBJ2-5; V gene: TRBV4-2; D gene: NA; clone size: NA
CDR3 DNA: TGTGCCAGCAGCCCGACGGCGGGGGCCCAAGAGACCCAGTACTTC; CDR3 protein: CASSPTAGAQETQYF; J gene: TRBJ2-5; V gene: TRBV11-1; D gene: NA; clone size: NA
CDR3 DNA: TGTGCCAGCAGCGGGGGGGTGAATGAGCAGTTCTTC; CDR3 protein: CASSGGVNEQFF; J gene: TRBJ2-1; V gene: TRBV9; D gene: NA; clone size: NA
CDR3 DNA: TGTGCCAGCAGCCTAGCGGGACAAATTAATTCACCCCTCCACTTT; CDR3 protein: CASSLAGQINSPLHF; J gene: TRBJ1-6; V gene: TRBV9; D gene: NA; clone size: NA
CDR3 DNA: TGCGCCAGCAGCTTGGTGGGACTCACGAACACTGAAGCTTTCTTT; CDR3 protein: CASSLVGLTNTEAFF; J gene: TRBJ1-1; V gene: TRBV5-1; D gene: NA; clone size: few
CDR3 DNA: TGTGCCAGCAGCGTAGACAGGGCCCAGCATTTT; CDR3 protein: CASSVDRAQHF; J gene: TRBJ1-5; V gene: TRBV9; D gene: NA; clone size: NA
CDR3 DNA: TGTGCCAGTACCTTGGGGGGTGCTACCTACGAGCAGTACTTC; CDR3 protein: CASTLGGATYEQYF; J gene: TRBJ2-7; V gene: TRBV19; D gene: NA; clone size: few
CDR3 DNA: TGTGCCAGCAGTCGGGACAGGGTGGGTGGGGAGCTGTTTTTT; CDR3 protein: CASSRDRVGGELFF; J gene: TRBJ2-2; V gene: TRBV6-5; D gene: TRBD1; clone size: NA
CDR3 DNA: TGTGCCAGCAGTGAATCTCTTATGAACACTGAAGCTTTCTTT; CDR3 protein: CASSESLMNTEAFF; J gene: TRBJ1-1; V gene: TRBV6-1; D gene: NA; clone size: NA
CDR3 DNA: TGCAGCGTCTCGGAGGGGGGGCTTTGGACTGAAGCTTTCTTT; CDR3 protein: CSVSEGGLWTEAFF; J gene: TRBJ1-1; V gene: TRBV29-1; D gene: NA; clone size: few
CDR3 DNA: TGTGCCAGCAGCGTAGAACCAGGGATGAACACTGAAGCTTTCTTT; CDR3 protein: CASSVEPGMNTEAFF; J gene: TRBJ1-1; V gene: TRBV9; D gene: NA; clone size: NA
CDR3 DNA: TGTGCCAGCAGCCACGGGACTCTCCAAGAGACCCAGTACTTC; CDR3 protein: CASSHGTLQETQYF; J gene: TRBJ2-5; V gene: TRBV7-3; D gene: NA; clone size: NA
CDR3 DNA: TGTGCCAGCATCCCAAGGAGACTAGTAGAAGCCTACAATGAGCAGTTCTTC; CDR3 protein: CASIPRRLVEAYNEQFF; J gene: TRBJ2-1; V gene: TRBV7-8; D gene: NA; clone size: few
CDR3 DNA: TGTGCCAGCCTGGGGAGCTCTGAAGCTTTCTTT; CDR3 protein: CASLGSSEAFF; J gene: TRBJ1-1; V gene: TRBV28; D gene: NA; clone size: NA
CDR3 DNA: TGTGCCTGGTTTTCGCCGGGACAGGGTCCTTATGGCTACACCTTC; CDR3 protein: CAWFSPGQGPYGYTF; J gene: TRBJ1-2; V gene: TRBV30; D gene: TRBD1; clone size: few
CDR3 DNA: TGTGCCAGTAGTATCAGGGGGCCGGCCTATGGCTACACCTTC; CDR3 protein: CASSIRGPAYGYTF; J gene: TRBJ1-2; V gene: TRBV19; D gene: TRBD1; clone size: once
CDR3 DNA: TGTGCCAGTGACCCCGGGACTAGCGGTGCCGATACGCAGTATTTT; CDR3 protein: CASDPGTSGADTQYF; J gene: TRBJ2-3; V gene: TRBV19; D gene: TRBD2; clone size: NA
CDR3 DNA: TGCGCCAGCAGCCTCGCCGGGTCTAGCTCCTACAATGAGCAGTTCTTC; CDR3 protein: CASSLAGSSSYNEQFF; J gene: TRBJ2-1; V gene: TRBV5-1; D gene: NA; clone size: few
CDR3 DNA: TGTGCCAGCTCAACAGGATCTACTGAAGCTTTCTTT; CDR3 protein: CASSTGSTEAFF; J gene: TRBJ1-1; V gene: TRBV18; D gene: NA; clone size: NA
CDR3 DNA: TGTTCCAGCAGCTTAGATTTCTATAGCAATCAGCCCCAGCATTTT; CDR3 protein: CSSSLDFYSNQPQHF; J gene: TRBJ1-5; V gene: TRBV7-9; D gene: NA; clone size: NA
CDR3 DNA: TGTGCCAGCAGCTCCGACTACCCTGGGGCCAACGTCCTGACTTTC; CDR3 protein: CASSSDYPGANVLTF; J gene: TRBJ2-6; V gene: TRBV7-9; D gene: NA; clone size: NA
CDR3 DNA: TGTGCCAGCAGCCCCCTGAGAGGGGGAATAGGGTCACCCCTCCACTTT; CDR3 protein: CASSPLRGGIGSPLHF; J gene: TRBJ1-6; V gene: TRBV9; D gene: NA; clone size: NA
CDR3 DNA: TGCGCCAGCAGTGGTCCTGCTAGGGAGACCCAGTACTTC; CDR3 protein: CASSGPARETQYF; J gene: TRBJ2-5; V gene: TRBV10-1; D gene: NA; clone size: once
CDR3 DNA: TGTGCCAGCAGCTTAGATTTCCGCGAGCAGTACTTC; CDR3 protein: CASSLDFREQYF; J gene: TRBJ2-7; V gene: TRBV7-2; D gene: NA; clone size: NA
CDR3 DNA: TGTGCCAGCACCCAATACGGCAGCGAACGAGAAAAACTGTTTTTT; CDR3 protein: CASTQYGSEREKLFF; J gene: TRBJ1-4; V gene: TRBV28; D gene: NA; clone size: NA
CDR3 DNA: TGTGCCAGCAAACCGGGACAGGGGGGCTACACCTTC; CDR3 protein: CASKPGQGGYTF; J gene: TRBJ1-2; V gene: TRBV2; D gene: TRBD1; clone size: NA
CDR3 DNA: TGTGCCTGGAGTGGGGGGCGGAACGGGGAGCTGTTTTTT; CDR3 protein: CAWSGGRNGELFF; J gene: TRBJ2-2; V gene: TRBV30; D gene: NA; clone size: NA
CDR3 DNA: TGTGCCAGCACTTCTTCGGACACCTCGCAGTACTTC; CDR3 protein: CASTSSDTSQYF; J gene: TRBJ2-7; V gene: TRBV28; D gene: NA; clone size: NA
CDR3 DNA: TGTGCCAGCAGCTTGGGCGGCGCGATTGGCCCGGGACAGTCTGAAAAACTGTTTTTT; CDR3 protein: CASSLGGAIGPGQSEKLFF; J gene: TRBJ1-4; V gene: TRBV7-9; D gene: TRBD1; clone size: NA
CDR3 DNA: TGTGCCAGCAGCCCGAGTGAGACCCAGTACTTC; CDR3 protein: CASSPSETQYF; J gene: TRBJ2-5; V gene: TRBV7-6; D gene: NA; clone size: NA
CDR3 DNA: TGTGCCAGCAGCCTGGATGAACAGCGGGGGCCGCCCCTAGATACGCAGTATTTT; CDR3 protein: CASSLDEQRGPPLDTQYF; J gene: TRBJ2-3; V gene: TRBV4-2; D gene: TRBD2; clone size: NA
CDR3 DNA: TGTGCCAGCAGCTTGACAGGGCCTTATGGCTACACCTTC; CDR3 protein: CASSLTGPYGYTF; J gene: TRBJ1-2; V gene: TRBV7-2; D gene: TRBD1; clone size: once
CDR3 DNA: TGTGCCAGCAGTAGGGGAATTGATAGCAATCAGCCCCAGCATTTT; CDR3 protein: CASSRGIDSNQPQHF; J gene: TRBJ1-5; V gene: TRBV28; D gene: NA; clone size: NA
CDR3 DNA: TGTGCCAGCAGCCGCGGAGGGAGGACCGGGGAGCTGTTTTTT; CDR3 protein: CASSRGGRTGELFF; J gene: TRBJ2-2; V gene: TRBV7-9; D gene: NA; clone size: NA
CDR3 DNA: TGTGCCAGCAGCCGACGACAGGGAGGGGAGCTGTTTTTT; CDR3 protein: CASSRRQGGELFF; J gene: TRBJ2-2; V gene: TRBV7-3; D gene: TRBD1; clone size: NA
CDR3 DNA: TGTGCCAGCAGTTCCAACAGGGGGCTAGGATACAATGAGCAGTTCTTC; CDR3 protein: CASSSNRGLGYNEQFF; J gene: TRBJ2-1; V gene: TRBV6-5; D gene: TRBD1; clone size: NA
CDR3 DNA: TGTGCCAGCAACAGGGGTGTCACTGAAGCTTTCTTT; CDR3 protein: CASNRGVTEAFF; J gene: TRBJ1-1; V gene: TRBV2; D gene: TRBD1; clone size: few
CDR3 DNA: TGCGCCAGCAGCAGGGACTATGGCGGGGGAAGCACCGGGGAGCTGTTTTTT; CDR3 protein: CASSRDYGGGSTGELFF; J gene: TRBJ2-2; V gene: TRBV5-1; D gene: TRBD2; clone size: few
CDR3 DNA: TGTGCCAGCCAAAGAGGACAGTGGTCACCCTACGAGCAGTACTTC; CDR3 protein: CASQRGQWSPYEQYF; J gene: TRBJ2-7; V gene: TRBV6-5; D gene: NA; clone size: NA
CDR3 DNA: TGTGCCAGCAGTTTACAGGAAGGGACTGGGGAAAAACTGTTTTTT; CDR3 protein: CASSLQEGTGEKLFF; J gene: TRBJ1-4; V gene: TRBV28; D gene: NA; clone size: NA
CDR3 DNA: TGTGCCAGCAGTAAAGTGGAAGGGGGCAATCTCGCAGATACGCAGTATTTT; CDR3 protein: CASSKVEGGNLADTQYF; J gene: TRBJ2-3; V gene: TRBV2; D gene: TRBD1; clone size: NA
CDR3 DNA: TGTGCCAGCCGCATAGCGGGGGGGAATGAAAAACTGTTTTTT; CDR3 protein: CASRIAGGNEKLFF; J gene: TRBJ1-4; V gene: TRBV13; D gene: NA; clone size: NA
CDR3 DNA: TGTGCCAGCAGCTTGGTAACTGGCAATGAGCAGTTCTTC; CDR3 protein: CASSLVTGNEQFF; J gene: TRBJ2-1; V gene: TRBV5-6; D gene: NA; clone size: NA